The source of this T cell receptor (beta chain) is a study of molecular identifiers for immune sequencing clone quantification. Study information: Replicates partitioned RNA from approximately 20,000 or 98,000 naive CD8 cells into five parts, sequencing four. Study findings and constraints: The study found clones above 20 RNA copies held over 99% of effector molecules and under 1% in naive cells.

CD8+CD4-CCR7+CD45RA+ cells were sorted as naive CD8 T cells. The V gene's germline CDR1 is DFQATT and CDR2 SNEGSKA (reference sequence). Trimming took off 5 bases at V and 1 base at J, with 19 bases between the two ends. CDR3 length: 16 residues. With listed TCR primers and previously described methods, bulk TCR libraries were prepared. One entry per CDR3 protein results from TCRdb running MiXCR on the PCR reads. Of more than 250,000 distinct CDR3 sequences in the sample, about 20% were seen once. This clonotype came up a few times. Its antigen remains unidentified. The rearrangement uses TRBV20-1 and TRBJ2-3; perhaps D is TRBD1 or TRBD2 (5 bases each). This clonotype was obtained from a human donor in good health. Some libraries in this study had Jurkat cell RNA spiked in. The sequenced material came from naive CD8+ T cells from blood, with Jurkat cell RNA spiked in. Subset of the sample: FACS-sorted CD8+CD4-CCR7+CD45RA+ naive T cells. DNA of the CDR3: TGCAGTGCTGGGTCAACCGGGGCGTGGGGCACAGATACGCAGTATTTT. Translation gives CSAGSTGAWGTDTQYF.